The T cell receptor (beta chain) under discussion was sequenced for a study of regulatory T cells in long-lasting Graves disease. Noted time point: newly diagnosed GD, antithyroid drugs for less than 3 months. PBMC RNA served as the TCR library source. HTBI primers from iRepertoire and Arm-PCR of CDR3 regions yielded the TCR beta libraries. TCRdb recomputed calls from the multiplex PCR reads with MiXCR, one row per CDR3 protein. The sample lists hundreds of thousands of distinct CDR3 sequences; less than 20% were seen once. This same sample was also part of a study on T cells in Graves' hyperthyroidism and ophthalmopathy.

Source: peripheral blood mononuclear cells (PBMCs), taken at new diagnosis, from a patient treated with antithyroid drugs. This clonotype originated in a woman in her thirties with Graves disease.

CDR3 amino acids: CASRARSLAERGQFF. CDR3 nucleotides: TGCGCCAGCAGAGCCCGATCCCTGGCGGAGAGGGGGCAGTTCTTC. This sequence joins TRBV5-1 and TRBJ2-1, with D tentatively TRBD1 or TRBD2 (5 bases each). In germline, CDR1 is SGHRS, CDR2 YFSETQ. The V gene lost 5 bases and the J gene lost 12 bases, with 24 bases spanning the gap. This CDR3 has 15 amino acids.